These T cell receptor beta chains were read from a single sample in a study of shared clonotypes between healthy human individuals. Assay: immunoSEQ multiplex PCR; the TCRdb copy retains only in-frame clones and omits some. Here the sample spans a few million clones, 85% to 95% being singletons. The sequenced sample consisted of naive CD4+ T cells from PBMCs. The receptors here all came from a man aged 18-30 years in good health. Some clones in this sample may be carry-over from other donors' samples. Both conserved end residues are part of each CDR3. The order of the fields is V gene, clone size, D gene, J gene, CDR3 protein, CDR3 DNA. D genes are given only for firm matches. Some rows mark clone size as missing; the rest say once, few, many or name a class of expanded clone.

V: TRBV10-1
size: .
D: .
J: TRBJ2-3
CDR3: CASTGGGTDTQYF
DNA: TGCGCCAGCACCGGAGGCGGCACAGATACGCAGTATTTT

V: TRBV18
size: once
D: .
J: TRBJ1-2
CDR3: CASSPSGQSYGYTF
DNA: TGTGCCAGCTCCCCCAGTGGACAGAGCTATGGCTACACCTTC

V: TRBV6-1
size: .
D: .
J: TRBJ2-5
CDR3: CASSDYRAMGPQETQYF
DNA: TGTGCCAGCAGTGATTACAGGGCGATGGGCCCCCAAGAGACCCAGTACTTC

V: TRBV7-9
size: .
D: TRBD2
J: TRBJ2-1
CDR3: CASSLGAGGSYNEQFF
DNA: TGTGCCAGCAGCTTAGGGGCGGGAGGGTCCTACAATGAGCAGTTCTTC

V: TRBV28
size: once
D: TRBD1
J: TRBJ2-7
CDR3: CASSGAGTGDDEQYF
DNA: TGTGCCAGCAGCGGGGCCGGGACAGGGGATGACGAGCAGTACTTC

V: TRBV19
size: once
D: TRBD1
J: TRBJ1-1
CDR3: CASIGQGTWNTEAFF
DNA: TGTGCCAGTATTGGACAGGGGACCTGGAACACTGAAGCTTTCTTT

V: TRBV10-3
size: .
D: TRBD2
J: TRBJ2-7
CDR3: CAISEGLGFYEQYF
DNA: TGTGCCATCAGTGAAGGACTAGGTTTCTACGAGCAGTACTTC

V: TRBV28
size: .
D: .
J: TRBJ1-1
CDR3: CASTRPRQPNTEAFF
DNA: TGTGCCAGCACCAGACCACGACAGCCGAACACTGAAGCTTTCTTT

V: TRBV5-1
size: .
D: TRBD1
J: TRBJ1-3
CDR3: CASSLTTGHRSGNTIYF
DNA: TGCGCCAGCAGCTTGACGACAGGGCATAGGTCTGGAAACACCATATATTTT

V: TRBV29-1
size: .
D: .
J: TRBJ2-4
CDR3: CSVAGVNAKNIQYF
DNA: TGCAGCGTTGCAGGAGTTAACGCCAAAAACATTCAGTACTTC

V: TRBV27
size: .
D: TRBD2
J: TRBJ2-7
CDR3: CASSWGTSGSEQYF
DNA: TGTGCCAGCAGTTGGGGGACTAGCGGGAGTGAGCAGTACTTC

V: TRBV27
size: .
D: TRBD2
J: TRBJ2-7
CDR3: CASSLLLSGRAHEQYF
DNA: TGTGCCAGCAGCCTCCTCCTTAGCGGGAGAGCCCACGAGCAGTACTTC

V: TRBV15
size: .
D: .
J: TRBJ1-2
CDR3: CATSRVRDGLGGYTF
DNA: TGTGCCACCAGCAGAGTCCGGGACGGCCTCGGAGGCTACACCTTC

V: TRBV6-1
size: .
D: .
J: TRBJ1-1
CDR3: CASSEVGGNTEAFF
DNA: TGTGCCAGCAGTGAGGTCGGTGGGAACACTGAAGCTTTCTTT

V: TRBV18
size: .
D: .
J: TRBJ2-7
CDR3: CASSPRRGYEQYF
DNA: TGTGCCAGCTCACCACGAAGGGGCTACGAGCAGTACTTC

V: TRBV28
size: .
D: .
J: TRBJ1-2
CDR3: CASSGTGYGYTF
DNA: TGTGCCAGCAGTGGGACGGGTTATGGCTACACCTTC

V: TRBV27
size: .
D: TRBD2
J: TRBJ2-1
CDR3: CASIGGGGRWNEQFF
DNA: TGTGCCAGCATCGGAGGAGGCGGGAGGTGGAATGAGCAGTTCTTC

V: TRBV15
size: .
D: .
J: TRBJ1-5
CDR3: CATSRDSQLSNQPQHF
DNA: TGTGCCACCAGCAGAGATAGCCAGCTTAGCAATCAGCCCCAGCATTTT

V: TRBV11-1
size: .
D: TRBD2
J: TRBJ2-7
CDR3: CARGLAGKGEQYF
DNA: TGTGCCAGGGGACTAGCGGGAAAAGGCGAGCAGTACTTC

V: TRBV15
size: .
D: .
J: TRBJ1-5
CDR3: CATSRDWSQPQHF
DNA: TGTGCCACCAGCAGAGATTGGAGCCAGCCCCAGCATTTT

V: TRBV19
size: .
D: TRBD1
J: TRBJ1-1
CDR3: CASSARDSPEAFF
DNA: TGTGCCAGTAGTGCGCGGGACAGCCCCGAAGCTTTCTTT

V: TRBV5-4
size: .
D: .
J: TRBJ1-1
CDR3: CASSSKMNTEAFF
DNA: TGTGCCAGCAGCTCCAAAATGAACACTGAAGCTTTCTTT

V: TRBV14
size: .
D: .
J: TRBJ1-1
CDR3: CASSQSLGTEAFF
DNA: TGTGCCAGCAGCCAATCCTTAGGCACTGAAGCTTTCTTT

V: TRBV29-1
size: once
D: .
J: TRBJ2-7
CDR3: CSVEAGSSYEQYF
DNA: TGCAGCGTTGAGGCGGGCAGCTCCTACGAGCAGTACTTC

V: TRBV7-8
size: .
D: .
J: TRBJ2-7
CDR3: CASSLGGTSSYEQYF
DNA: TGTGCCAGCAGCTTAGGCGGAACTAGCTCCTACGAGCAGTACTTC

V: TRBV18
size: .
D: TRBD1
J: TRBJ2-5
CDR3: CASSPAGGEETQYF
DNA: TGTGCCAGCTCACCCGCAGGGGGAGAAGAGACCCAGTACTTC

V: TRBV7-8
size: .
D: .
J: TRBJ2-3
CDR3: CASSLGGAGHTDTQYF
DNA: TGTGCCAGCAGCTTAGGAGGTGCGGGACACACAGATACGCAGTATTTT

V: TRBV5-1
size: .
D: .
J: TRBJ1-1
CDR3: CASSPWGSNTEAFF
DNA: TGCGCCAGCAGCCCGTGGGGGTCCAACACTGAAGCTTTCTTT

V: TRBV11-3
size: once
D: TRBD1
J: TRBJ2-1
CDR3: CASSADRGAYNEQFF
DNA: TGTGCCAGCAGCGCGGACAGGGGAGCCTACAATGAGCAGTTCTTC

V: TRBV6-5
size: .
D: .
J: TRBJ2-7
CDR3: CASGLSAFSYEQYF
DNA: TGTGCCAGCGGGCTATCCGCATTCTCCTACGAGCAGTACTTC

V: TRBV6-1
size: .
D: TRBD1
J: TRBJ1-4
CDR3: CASSGQGAPRGEKLFF
DNA: TGTGCCAGCAGTGGGCAGGGGGCGCCCCGTGGTGAAAAACTGTTTTTT

V: TRBV20-1
size: .
D: .
J: TRBJ1-1
CDR3: CSAPGQTGAFF
DNA: TGCAGTGCCCCCGGACAGACTGGAGCTTTCTTT

V: TRBV27
size: .
D: .
J: TRBJ2-1
CDR3: CASSVSGTYNEQFF
DNA: TGTGCCAGCAGTGTTAGCGGAACCTACAATGAGCAGTTCTTC

V: TRBV5-5
size: once
D: .
J: TRBJ2-7
CDR3: CASRSRNEGYEQYF
DNA: TGTGCCAGCCGATCGAGGAACGAGGGTTACGAGCAGTACTTC

V: TRBV7-8
size: .
D: .
J: TRBJ1-2
CDR3: CASSDRVVGDGYTF
DNA: TGTGCCAGCAGCGACCGTGTTGTAGGGGATGGCTACACCTTC

V: TRBV27
size: .
D: TRBD2
J: TRBJ2-3
CDR3: CASSLRASGRLTDTQYF
DNA: TGTGCCAGCAGTTTACGGGCTAGCGGGAGACTCACAGATACGCAGTATTTT

V: TRBV6-1
size: .
D: .
J: TRBJ2-7
CDR3: CASSVVRERAYEQYF
DNA: TGTGCCAGCAGTGTTGTTCGGGAGAGGGCCTACGAGCAGTACTTC

V: TRBV9
size: once
D: .
J: TRBJ1-1
CDR3: CASSVGGLGTEAFF
DNA: TGTGCCAGCAGCGTGGGGGGGCTGGGCACTGAAGCTTTCTTT

V: TRBV18
size: .
D: TRBD1
J: TRBJ1-1
CDR3: CASSPFGTGVGTEAFF
DNA: TGTGCCAGCTCACCATTTGGGACAGGGGTTGGTACTGAAGCTTTCTTT

V: TRBV7-2
size: .
D: TRBD2
J: TRBJ2-1
CDR3: CASSLLPSGTNNEQFF
DNA: TGTGCCAGCAGCTTATTGCCTAGCGGGACTAACAATGAGCAGTTCTTC

V: TRBV6-6
size: .
D: .
J: TRBJ1-3
CDR3: CASTNGDPAGNTIYF
DNA: TGTGCCAGCACCAACGGGGATCCCGCTGGAAACACCATATATTTT

V: TRBV18
size: once
D: TRBD1
J: TRBJ2-1
CDR3: CASSLRTGASSRNEQFF
DNA: TGTGCCAGCTCACTCAGGACAGGGGCTTCGTCTCGCAATGAGCAGTTCTTC

V: TRBV30
size: .
D: .
J: TRBJ2-2
CDR3: CAWTVGAANTGELFF
DNA: TGTGCCTGGACCGTCGGGGCTGCGAACACCGGGGAGCTGTTTTTT

V: TRBV7-9
size: .
D: TRBD1
J: TRBJ2-5
CDR3: CASSLKGAETQYF
DNA: TGTGCCAGCAGCTTAAAGGGGGCGGAGACCCAGTACTTC

V: TRBV7-9
size: .
D: .
J: TRBJ1-6
CDR3: CASSLTGGSGNSPLHF
DNA: TGTGCCAGCAGCTTAACAGGAGGGTCGGGTAATTCACCCCTCCACTTT

V: TRBV9
size: .
D: .
J: TRBJ1-3
CDR3: CASSVAGGGENTIYF
DNA: TGTGCCAGCAGCGTAGCTGGGGGGGGAGAAAACACCATATATTTT

V: TRBV4-2
size: .
D: .
J: TRBJ1-2
CDR3: CASSRTLGGTYGYTF
DNA: TGTGCCAGCAGCCGAACGCTTGGGGGGACCTATGGCTACACCTTC

V: TRBV27
size: once
D: .
J: TRBJ1-5
CDR3: CASSSRGNWGQPQHF
DNA: TGTGCCAGCAGTTCCCGGGGCAATTGGGGTCAGCCCCAGCATTTT

V: TRBV4-3
size: .
D: .
J: TRBJ1-4
CDR3: CASTKTPGPNEKLFF
DNA: TGCGCCAGCACCAAAACGCCCGGGCCCAATGAAAAACTGTTTTTT

V: TRBV7-3
size: .
D: TRBD2
J: TRBJ2-3
CDR3: CASSPEGTSGTDTQYF
DNA: TGTGCCAGCAGCCCGGAGGGGACTAGCGGCACAGATACGCAGTATTTT

V: TRBV12-5
size: .
D: TRBD2
J: TRBJ2-7
CDR3: CASGLAGSYEQYF
DNA: TGTGCTAGTGGTTTAGCGGGAAGCTACGAGCAGTACTTC

V: TRBV15
size: .
D: .
J: TRBJ2-2
CDR3: CATSRGFTGTGELFF
DNA: TGTGCCACCAGCAGAGGTTTTACGGGCACCGGGGAGCTGTTTTTT

V: TRBV6-1
size: once
D: .
J: TRBJ1-4
CDR3: CASSEAHSATNEKLFF
DNA: TGTGCCAGCAGTGAAGCCCACAGTGCAACTAATGAAAAACTGTTTTTT